The 8 T cell receptor beta chains given below trace back to one sample, sequenced in a study of shared clonotypes between healthy human individuals (TCRdb year 2020). Libraries were constructed by the immunoSEQ multiplex PCR assay. This is the immuneACCESS table as TCRdb keeps it, with only in-frame sequences that have V and J called. A part of the clones is gone; compared with another copy, unresolved V genes explain less than half, and the rest is unexplained. The sample has approximately 1.4 million clones on record, approximately 98% of them singletons. The ten largest clones capture about 0.4% of the sample. Material: naive CD4+ T cells sorted from blood. The cell subset or site label, read with the paper, signifies: CD45RA+ positively selected. These receptors were collected from a man aged 25-45 years in good health.

The chain carries TRBV18 and TRBJ1-3; D uncertain. The CDR3 covers 15 residues. Between the trimmed V and J ends, which lost 6 bases and 0 bases, there was a span of 12 bases. The germline CDR1 and CDR2 sequences are KGHSH and LQKENI. The CDR3 sequence: CASSDGQSSGNTIYF. CDR3 bases: TGTGCCAGCTCGGATGGGCAGAGCTCTGGAAACACCATATATTTT.

The V call is TRBV5-1, the J call TRBJ2-3; the D is unclear. V was pared by 2 bases and J by 0 bases, with 7 bases between. The V gene's germline CDR1 is SGHRS and CDR2 YFSETQ. The CDR3 extends over 14 amino acids. The CDR3 region is CASSFLSSTDTQYF. The CDR3 DNA is TGCGCCAGCAGCTTTTTGTCAAGCACAGATACGCAGTATTTT.

The V gene is TRBV14, the J gene TRBJ1-1; 8 nucleotides match TRBD1. The CDR3 sequence is 14 residues long. CDR1 and CDR2 (germline): SGHDN, FVKESK. With V trimmed by 0 bases and J by 6 bases, 3 bases remained unmatched. The CDR3 region has the DNA TGTGCCAGCAGCCAAGATGTACAGGGGGCTGAAGCTTTCTTT. It is translated as CASSQDVQGAEAFF.

J is TRBJ2-2 and V is TRBV2; D is possibly TRBD2 (6 bases). Trimming left V 5 bases short and J 0 bases short, with 7 bases between. The germline gives CDR1 SNHLY, CDR2 FYNNEI. The CDR3 length is 14 residues. CDR3 loop: CASSLAPNTGELFF. CDR3 bases: TGTGCCAGCAGTCTAGCGCCGAACACCGGGGAGCTGTTTTTT. Supplemented by reference TRBV2 and TRBJ2-2, the full variable domain reads EPEVTQTPSHQVTQMGQEVILRCVPISNHLYFYWYRQILGQKVEFLVSFYNNEISEKSEIFDDQFSVERPDGSNFTLKIRSTKLEDSAMYFCASSLAPNTGELFFGEGSRLTVL.

V usage is TRBV5-5 and J usage is TRBJ2-3, with D perhaps matching TRBD2 (6 bases). Germline assignment: CDR1 SGHKS and CDR2 YYEKEE (reference sequence). Trimming removed 0 bases at V and 2 bases at J, with 13 bases between. The CDR3 loop spans 16 amino acids. CDR3 region: CASSLESGRITDTQYF. The CDR3, as DNA: TGTGCCAGCAGCTTGGAGTCAGGGAGGATCACAGATACGCAGTATTTT.

A note on this clone: The sample carries other DNA sequences with the same CDR3. The rearrangement uses TRBV18 and TRBJ2-3; D remains ambiguous. The CDR3 covers 12 residues. Per germline, CDR1 KGHSH and CDR2 LQKENI. V was clipped by 4 bases and J by 0 bases, with 2 bases between them. In nucleotides, the CDR3 is TGTGCCAGCTCACTTAGCACAGATACGCAGTATTTT. Its translation is CASSLSTDTQYF. The entire variable domain, with the rest obtained from reference TRBV18 and TRBJ2-3, is as follows: NAGVMQNPRHLVRRRGQEARLRCSPMKGHSHVYWYRQLPEEGLKFMVYLQKENIIDESGMPKERFSAEFPKEGPSILRIQQVVRGDSAAYFCASSLSTDTQYFGPGTRLTVL.

In DNA form, the CDR3 reads TGCGCCAGCAGCCAGGGACTAGCGGGAGGGCCGTCAGAGACCCAGTACTTC. Translation gives CASSQGLAGGPSETQYF. The V gene is TRBV4-3, the J gene TRBJ2-5; 16 nucleotides line up with TRBD2. V trimming: 3 bases; J trimming: 4 bases; junction bases outside the gene matches: 5. This CDR3 has 17 amino acids. Per germline, CDR1 LGHNA and CDR2 YSLEER.

The chain links TRBV11-2 to TRBJ2-7, with D tentatively TRBD1 or TRBD2 (6 bases each). CDR3 length: 14 amino acids. V lost 8 bases to trimming and J lost 2 bases, with 16 bases between them. Germline V gene data show CDR1 as SGHAT and CDR2 as FQNNGV. The CDR3 here is CASEKGGLPYEQYF. CDR3 nucleotides: TGTGCCAGCGAGAAGGGGGGCCTCCCCTACGAGCAGTACTTC.